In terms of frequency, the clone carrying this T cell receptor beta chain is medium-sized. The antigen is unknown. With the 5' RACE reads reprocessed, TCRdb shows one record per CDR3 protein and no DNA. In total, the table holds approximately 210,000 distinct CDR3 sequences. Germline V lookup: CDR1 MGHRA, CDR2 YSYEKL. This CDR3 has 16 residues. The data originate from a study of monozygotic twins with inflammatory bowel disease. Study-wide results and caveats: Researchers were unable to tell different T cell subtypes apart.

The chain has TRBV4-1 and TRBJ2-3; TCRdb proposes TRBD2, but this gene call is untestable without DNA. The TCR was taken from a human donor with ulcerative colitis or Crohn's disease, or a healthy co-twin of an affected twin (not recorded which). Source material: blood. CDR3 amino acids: CASSQVGLVLTDTQYF.